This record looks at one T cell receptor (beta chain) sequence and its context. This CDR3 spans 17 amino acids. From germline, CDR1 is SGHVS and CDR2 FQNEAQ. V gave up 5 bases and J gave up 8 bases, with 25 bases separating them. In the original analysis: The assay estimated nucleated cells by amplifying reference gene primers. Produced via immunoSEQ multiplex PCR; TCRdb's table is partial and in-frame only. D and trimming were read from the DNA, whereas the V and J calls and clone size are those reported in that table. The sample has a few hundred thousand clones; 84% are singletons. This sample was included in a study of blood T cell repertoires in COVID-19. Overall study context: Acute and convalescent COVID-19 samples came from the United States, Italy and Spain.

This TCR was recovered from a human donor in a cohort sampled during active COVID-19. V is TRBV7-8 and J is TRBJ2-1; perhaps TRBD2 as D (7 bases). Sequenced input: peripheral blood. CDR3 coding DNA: TGTGCCAGCAGCCCCCAAGGGGGGAGGGCCGGTCTATATGAGCAGTTCTTC. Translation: CASSPQGGRAGLYEQFF. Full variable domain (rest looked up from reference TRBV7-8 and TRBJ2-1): GAGVSQSPRYKVAKRGQDVALRCDPISGHVSLFWYQQALGQGPEFLTYFQNEAQLDKSGLPSDRFFAERPEGSVSTLKIQRTQQEDSAVYLCASSPQGGRAGLYEQFFGPGTRLTVL.